This TCR beta chain was sequenced for a study of spatial heterogeneity in lung cancer. Within the sample, this clonotype is medium-sized. The time point here: sample taken at primary tumor resection. TCRdb re-analysed the 5' RACE reads in MiXCR, keeping a single row per CDR3 protein. Here the sample spans a few thousand distinct CDR3 sequences, just under 3% being singletons. The V and J ends lost 0 bases and 2 bases respectively, with 14 bases between them. In germline, CDR1 is LGHNA, CDR2 YSLEER. This CDR3 has 17 amino acids. The genes are TRBV4-3 and TRBJ1-3; D is ambiguous. The TCR was taken from a male donor with early-stage non-small cell lung cancer. Here the sequenced sample was normal lung tissue next to the tumor, taken at surgery. Here the CDR3 reads CASSQETGSLAGNTIYF. The CDR3 region has the DNA TGCGCCAGCAGCCAAGAGACGGGGTCCCTGGCTGGAAACACCATATATTTT.